This entry lists 7 T cell receptor beta chains sequenced from one sample in a study of cytomegalovirus exposure and HLA in healthy donors (dated 2017 in TCRdb). The library was obtained by the immunoSEQ multiplex PCR assay. For the multiplex PCR, a mixture combining 60 forward primers for TCR Vbeta segments and 13 reverse primers for TCR Jbeta segments was used. In its TCRdb copy, this immuneACCESS table keeps in-frame sequences only and misses some clones. Where compared with another copy, unresolved V genes explain less than half of these, and the others have no known cause. Across this sample there are around 140,000 clones, with 82% seen only once. Roughly 3.2% of the sample goes to the ten largest clones. The material sequenced was PBMCs. The receptors shown here come from a man between 18 and 35 years old in good health and CMV-seropositive.

The V and J genes are TRBV5-1 and TRBJ2-2; 10 bases align to TRBD2. This CDR3 has 15 amino acids. V dropped 3 bases and J dropped 5; count of bases not matched to a gene: 4. From germline, CDR1 is SGHRS and CDR2 YFSETQ. In DNA, the CDR3 is TGCGCCAGCAGCTCTAGCGGGAGTTGGACCGGGGAGCTGTTTTTT. Translating it yields CASSSSGSWTGELFF.

V usage is TRBV19 and J usage is TRBJ1-1, with D possibly being TRBD1 (6 bases). The germline CDR1 and CDR2 sequences are LNHDA and SQIVND (reference sequence). The V and J ends lost 5 bases and 4 bases respectively, with 17 bases between them. The CDR3 length is 15 residues. This chain's CDR3 is CASSPEPYRATEAFF. CDR3 nucleotides: TGTGCCAGTAGTCCGGAACCGTACAGGGCCACTGAAGCTTTCTTT. Combining the CDR3 with reference TRBV19 and TRBJ1-1 gives the whole variable domain DGGITQSPKYLFRKEGQNVTLSCEQNLNHDAMYWYRQDPGQGLRLIYYSQIVNDFQKGDIAEGYSVSREKKESFPLTVTSAQKNPTAFYLCASSPEPYRATEAFFGQGTRLTVV.

This chain uses TRBV5-1 with TRBJ1-1, with 7 bases matching TRBD1. CDR1 and CDR2 (germline): SGHRS, YFSETQ. The CDR3 is 15 amino acids. V shed 1 base, J shed 4 bases, and the junction held 7 bases outside the gene matches. Here the CDR3 reads CASSLTIGTATEAFF. The CDR3, as DNA: TGCGCCAGCAGCTTGACCATCGGGACAGCCACTGAAGCTTTCTTT.

The genes are TRBV27 and TRBJ2-7; possibly TRBD2 for D (7 bases). Trimming left V 3 bases short and J 4 bases short, with 16 bases between. This CDR3 region has 15 residues. CDR1 and CDR2 (germline): MNHEY, SMNVEV (reference sequence). CDR3 bases: TGTGCCAGCAGTTTGGGGGGGGCCGCCTCGTACGAGCAGTACTTC. Translated: CASSLGGAASYEQYF.

This CDR3 is CASSVEQGVNEQYF. As DNA, the CDR3 is TGTGCCAGCAGCGTAGAACAGGGGGTAAACGAGCAGTACTTC. V and J are TRBV9 and TRBJ2-7, with 8 bases matching TRBD1. V was pared by 0 bases and J by 5 bases, with 4 bases of the junction left unmatched. The CDR3 loop spans 14 amino acids. Germline assignment: CDR1 SGDLS and CDR2 YYNGEE.

This clone occurred a few times. The gene calls are TRBV10-1 and TRBJ2-7, with 10 nucleotides matching TRBD2. The germline gives CDR1 WNHNN, CDR2 SYGVQD (reference sequence). V was pared by 2 bases and J by 3 bases, with 1 base of the junction left unmatched. The CDR3 extends over 14 amino acids. In DNA form, the CDR3 reads TGCGCCAGCAGTGAGACTAGCGGGGACTACGAGCAGTACTTC. Its translation is CASSETSGDYEQYF.

This clone was seen a handful of times. The gene calls are TRBV6-1 and TRBJ2-7; TRBD1 matches at 7 bases. Germline CDR1 MNHNS, CDR2 SASEGT. This CDR3 spans 14 amino acids. V was clipped by 4 bases and J by 6 bases; unmatched bases: 9. CDR3 bases: TGTGCCAGCAGTGGCTCTCAGGGGGTGAGCGAGCAGTACTTC. This gives the protein CASSGSQGVSEQYF.